The present T cell receptor beta chain was sequenced within a study of cytomegalovirus exposure and HLA in healthy donors. A remark on this clone: Its antigen is as yet unknown.

PCR amplification relied on 60 Vbeta primers (plus 13 Jbeta primers). Authors' methods: Around 11 million shared chains were among around 80 million unique TCR beta chains counted in a later analysis. Libraries were prepared by immunoSEQ multiplex PCR; TCRdb keeps only in-frame clonotypes and omits some of them. The V and J calls and clone size are taken from that table; D and trimming were inferred from the DNA. This table holds 90,000 to 100,000 clones, more than 70% found once. The CDR3 spans 14 residues. Germline trimming cut 10 bases from V and 6 bases from J; bases unmatched to any gene: 12. Looked up from germline, CDR1 is MNHEY and CDR2 is SVGAGI. Regarding the study as a whole: It was confirmed in vitro that a few of the CMV-associated chains were specific for CMV antigens. A missense DCLRE1C variant was associated with V- and J-gene trimming of TCR beta chains in a later analysis, and an independent cohort replicated the association. A later analysis reported that several of the most significant clusters appeared to be linked to common viral pathogens, among them Epstein-Barr virus.

The sample consisted of PBMCs. The source is a female donor in good health and CMV-seronegative. V usage is TRBV6-5 and J usage is TRBJ2-7, with TRBD2 matching 10 bases. The CDR3 protein is CATHLAGVLGEQYF. The CDR3 bases are TGTGCCACCCATCTAGCGGGGGTCCTGGGCGAGCAGTACTTC.